The rows below give T cell receptor beta chains drawn from one sample of a study of T cell repertoires in cytomegalovirus infection. TCRdb processed the reads anew with MiXCR; each CDR3 protein has one entry. The sample carries about 220,000 distinct CDR3 sequences, 35% to 45% recorded once. These receptors' antigens are unknown. The specimen comprised CD8+ T cells from cultured PBMCs, sampled from culture after CMV antigen stimulation. These receptors were collected from a human donor in good health (CMV status not recorded). Some clones in this sample may be carry-over from other donors' samples. The CDR3 runs from the conserved cysteine through the conserved F or W. A D gene is named only where the DNA matches it firmly. The size of a clone is reported for some rows only, either as once, few or many, or as a class for expanded clones.

>-|TRBJ1-5|TRBV2|14|-
CASRGLGGDQPQHF
TGTGCCAGCAGGGGACTTGGGGGCGATCAGCCCCAGCATTTT
>-|TRBJ1-5|TRBV20-1|15|-
CSATNRRRGNQPQHF
TGCAGTGCTACCAATAGACGCAGGGGAAATCAGCCCCAGCATTTT
>TRBD1|TRBJ2-7|TRBV4-1|14|many
CASSQVWTGSEQYF
TGCGCCAGCAGCCAAGTGTGGACAGGGTCCGAGCAGTACTTC
>-|TRBJ2-1|TRBV12-3/TRBV12-4|12|many
CAARLSDNEQFF
TGTGCCGCCAGGCTCTCAGATAATGAGCAGTTCTTC
>-|TRBJ1-1|TRBV19|15|-
CASRIPGQMNTEAFF
TGTGCCAGTAGGATCCCTGGGCAGATGAACACTGAAGCTTTCTTT
>-|TRBJ2-1|TRBV27|14|-
CASSYRVYNNEQFF
TGTGCCAGCAGTTACAGGGTTTACAACAATGAGCAGTTCTTC
>TRBD1|TRBJ2-1|TRBV7-9|15|-
CASSAPGTGANEQFF
TGTGCCAGCAGCGCCCCCGGGACAGGGGCCAATGAGCAGTTCTTC
>TRBD2|TRBJ2-7|TRBV9|15|-
CASSVAGGITYEQYF
TGTGCCAGCAGCGTAGCGGGAGGGATCACCTACGAGCAGTACTTC
>TRBD2|TRBJ2-1|TRBV6-5|16|-
CASNSRGGVGRDEQFF
TGTGCCAGCAATTCCCGCGGGGGGGTTGGTAGGGATGAGCAGTTCTTC
>TRBD1|TRBJ2-3|TRBV7-6|14|few
CASRRQGAKDTQYF
TGTGCCAGCAGGCGACAGGGGGCGAAAGATACGCAGTATTTT
>TRBD1|TRBJ1-1|TRBV19|14|-
CASSFRQGRTEAFF
TGTGCCAGTAGTTTTCGACAGGGGCGCACTGAAGCTTTCTTT
>TRBD2|TRBJ2-7|TRBV27|17|-
CASSDPSGGTARGEQYF
TGTGCCAGCAGTGACCCTAGCGGGGGCACGGCTCGTGGCGAGCAGTACTTC
>-|TRBJ1-2|TRBV19|13|-
CASRRAVEAGYTF
TGTGCCAGTAGGCGGGCAGTTGAAGCTGGCTACACCTTC
>TRBD1|TRBJ2-7|TRBV4-1|16|-
CASSQALPGQYYEQYF
TGCGCCAGCAGCCAAGCGTTACCGGGACAGTACTACGAGCAGTACTTC
>-|TRBJ2-3|TRBV2|15|few
CASSEGVDLTDTQYF
TGTGCCAGCAGTGAAGGGGTGGATTTGACAGATACGCAGTATTTT
>TRBD1|TRBJ2-1|TRBV20-1|11|-
CSGQGIYEQFF
TGCAGTGGACAGGGAATTTATGAGCAGTTCTTC
>TRBD2|TRBJ2-7|TRBV20-1|15|-
CSARVSGGILEEQYF
TGCAGTGCTAGAGTCTCGGGAGGGATCCTTGAAGAGCAGTACTTC
>TRBD1|TRBJ2-2|TRBV27|16|few
CASSLGWTGNTGELFF
TGTGCCAGCAGTCTTGGTTGGACAGGGAACACCGGGGAGCTGTTTTTT
>-|TRBJ1-4|TRBV7-6|17|once
CASSSLLRGATNEKLFF
TGTGCCAGCAGCTCGCTATTACGGGGGGCAACTAATGAAAAACTGTTTTTT
>TRBD1|TRBJ1-1|TRBV7-4|14|-
CASSPGQDDTEAFF
TGTGCCAGCAGCCCGGGACAGGACGACACTGAAGCTTTCTTT
>-|TRBJ1-2|TRBV5-6|13|-
CASSLEDDYGYTF
TGTGCCAGCAGCTTGGAGGATGACTATGGCTACACCTTC
>TRBD2|TRBJ2-3|TRBV28|13|-
CAVPSGKSDTQYF
TGTGCGGTTCCTAGCGGGAAGTCAGATACGCAGTATTTT
>TRBD2|TRBJ2-1|TRBV7-2|17|-
CASSRGTSGAYYNEQFF
TGTGCCAGCAGCAGAGGGACTAGCGGGGCCTACTACAATGAGCAGTTCTTC
>-|TRBJ2-5|TRBV29-1|10|few
CSVESETQYF
TGCAGCGTTGAATCAGAGACCCAGTACTTC
>TRBD1|TRBJ2-7|TRBV4-2|17|-
CASSQDLHGTGGREQYF
TGTGCCAGCAGCCAAGATCTCCATGGGACAGGGGGCCGCGAGCAGTACTTC
>TRBD2|TRBJ2-7|TRBV7-2|16|-
CASSLESLAGGYEQYF
TGTGCCAGCAGCTTAGAGAGTCTAGCGGGAGGTTACGAGCAGTACTTC
>-|TRBJ2-7|TRBV6-1|18|-
CASRARGTPVPNSYEQYF
TGTGCCAGCAGGGCACGAGGAACCCCTGTTCCCAATTCCTACGAGCAGTACTTC
>-|TRBJ2-5|TRBV4-2|14|-
CASSQEPGPETQYF
TGTGCCAGCAGCCAAGAACCGGGGCCGGAGACCCAGTACTTC
>TRBD2|TRBJ2-1|TRBV24-1|15|-
CATSEKSSGSDEQFF
TGTGCCACCAGTGAGAAGTCTAGCGGGAGCGATGAGCAGTTCTTC
>-|TRBJ2-4|TRBV11-2|12|-
CASSSTWNIQYF
TGTGCCAGCAGCTCGACATGGAACATTCAGTACTTC